The present TCR beta chain was sequenced within a study of cytomegalovirus exposure and HLA in healthy donors. Study-wide results and caveats: An analysis was carried out at a later point. It showed that HLA-associated TCR beta chains were more clonally expanded than equally common non-associated chains. As a later analysis showed, a missense DCLRE1C variant was linked to trimming of TCR beta V- and J-genes. The authors later found most CMV-associated TCR beta chains appeared HLA-restricted.

Germline CDR1 and CDR2: SGHRS and YFSETQ. The CDR3 totals 13 residues. J lost 4 bases, V lost 4 bases, and 2 bases had no gene match. Primers included in the PCR were 60 Vbeta and 13 Jbeta primers. Only in-frame clones appear in the TCRdb table, and some are missing; sequencing was by immunoSEQ multiplex PCR. The sample shows about 130,000 clones, approximately 8.7% of them seen only once. This clone has a handful of counts. Its antigen remains unknown. The sequence derives from a middle-aged man in good health and CMV-seronegative. The sequenced sample consisted of PBMCs. The chain recombines TRBV5-1 with TRBJ2-1, with 7 positions matching TRBD1. CDR3 coding DNA: TGCGCCAGCAGCCTGACAGGGTACAATGAGCAGTTCTTC. Translated: CASSLTGYNEQFF.